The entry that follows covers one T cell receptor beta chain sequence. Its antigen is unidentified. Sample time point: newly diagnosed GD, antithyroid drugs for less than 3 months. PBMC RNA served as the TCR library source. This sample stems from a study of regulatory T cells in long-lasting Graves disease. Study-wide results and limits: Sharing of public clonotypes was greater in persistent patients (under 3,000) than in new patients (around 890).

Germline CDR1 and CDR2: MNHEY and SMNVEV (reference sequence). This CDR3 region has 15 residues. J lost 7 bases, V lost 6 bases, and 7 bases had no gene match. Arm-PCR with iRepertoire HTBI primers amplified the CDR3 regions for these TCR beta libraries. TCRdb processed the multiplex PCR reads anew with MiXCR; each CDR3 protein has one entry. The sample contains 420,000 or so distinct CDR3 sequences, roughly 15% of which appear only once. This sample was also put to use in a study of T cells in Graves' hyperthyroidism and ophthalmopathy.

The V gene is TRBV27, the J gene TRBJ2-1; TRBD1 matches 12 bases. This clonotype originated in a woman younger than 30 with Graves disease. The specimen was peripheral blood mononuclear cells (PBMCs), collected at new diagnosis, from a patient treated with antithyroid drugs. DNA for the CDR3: TGTGCCAGCAGCCCCGGGACAGGGGGCTTGAATGAGCAGTTCTTC. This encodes CASSPGTGGLNEQFF.